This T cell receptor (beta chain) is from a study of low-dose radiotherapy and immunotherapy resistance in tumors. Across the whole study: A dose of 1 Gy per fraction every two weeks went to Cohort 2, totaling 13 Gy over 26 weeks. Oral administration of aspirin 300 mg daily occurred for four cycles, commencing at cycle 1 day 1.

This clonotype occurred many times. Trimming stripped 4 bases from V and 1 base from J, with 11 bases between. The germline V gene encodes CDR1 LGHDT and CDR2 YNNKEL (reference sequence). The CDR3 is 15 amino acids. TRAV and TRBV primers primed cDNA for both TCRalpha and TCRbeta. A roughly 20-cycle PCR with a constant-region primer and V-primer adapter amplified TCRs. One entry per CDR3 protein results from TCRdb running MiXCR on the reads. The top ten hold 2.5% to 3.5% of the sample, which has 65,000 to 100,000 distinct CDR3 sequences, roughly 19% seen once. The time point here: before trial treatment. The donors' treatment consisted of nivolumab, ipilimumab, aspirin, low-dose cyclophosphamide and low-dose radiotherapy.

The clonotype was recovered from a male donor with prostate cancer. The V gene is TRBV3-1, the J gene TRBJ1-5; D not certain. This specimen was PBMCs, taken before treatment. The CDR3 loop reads CASSPQGFSNQPQHF. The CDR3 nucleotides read TGTGCCAGCAGCCCTCAAGGGTTCAGCAATCAGCCCCAGCATTTT.